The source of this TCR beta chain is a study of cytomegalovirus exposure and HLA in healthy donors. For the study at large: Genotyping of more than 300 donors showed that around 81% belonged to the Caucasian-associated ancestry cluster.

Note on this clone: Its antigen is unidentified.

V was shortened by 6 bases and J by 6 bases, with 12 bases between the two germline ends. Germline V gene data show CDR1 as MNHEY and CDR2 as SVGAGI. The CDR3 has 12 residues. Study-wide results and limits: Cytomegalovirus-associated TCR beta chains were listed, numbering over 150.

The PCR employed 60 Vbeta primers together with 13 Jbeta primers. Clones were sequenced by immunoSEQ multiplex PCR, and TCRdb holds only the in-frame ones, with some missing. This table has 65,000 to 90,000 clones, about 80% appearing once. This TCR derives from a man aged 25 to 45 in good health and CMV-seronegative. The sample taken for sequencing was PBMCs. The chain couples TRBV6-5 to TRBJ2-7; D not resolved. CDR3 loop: CASSTLSREQYF. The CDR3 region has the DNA TGTGCCAGCAGCACGCTATCCCGCGAGCAGTACTTC.